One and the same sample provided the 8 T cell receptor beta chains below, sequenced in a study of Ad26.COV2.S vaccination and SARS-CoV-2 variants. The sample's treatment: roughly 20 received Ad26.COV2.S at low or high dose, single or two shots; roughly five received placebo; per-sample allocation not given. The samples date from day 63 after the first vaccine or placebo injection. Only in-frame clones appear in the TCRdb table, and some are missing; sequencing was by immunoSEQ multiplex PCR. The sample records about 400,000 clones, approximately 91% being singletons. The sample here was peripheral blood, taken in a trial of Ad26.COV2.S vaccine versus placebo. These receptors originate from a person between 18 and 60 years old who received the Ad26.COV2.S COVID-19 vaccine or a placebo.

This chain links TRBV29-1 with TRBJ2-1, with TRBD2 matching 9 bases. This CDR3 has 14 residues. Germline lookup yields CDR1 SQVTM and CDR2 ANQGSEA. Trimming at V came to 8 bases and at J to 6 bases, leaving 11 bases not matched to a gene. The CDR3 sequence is CSSPGAGGGNEQFF. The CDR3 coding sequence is TGCAGCTCCCCGGGGGCGGGAGGGGGCAATGAGCAGTTCTTC.

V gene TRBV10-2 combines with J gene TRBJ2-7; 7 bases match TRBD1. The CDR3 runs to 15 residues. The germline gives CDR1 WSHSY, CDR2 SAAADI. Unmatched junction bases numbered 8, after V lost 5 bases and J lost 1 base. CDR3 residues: CASSQTQGVSYEQYF. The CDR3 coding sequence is TGCGCCAGCAGTCAAACCCAGGGGGTTTCCTACGAGCAGTACTTC.

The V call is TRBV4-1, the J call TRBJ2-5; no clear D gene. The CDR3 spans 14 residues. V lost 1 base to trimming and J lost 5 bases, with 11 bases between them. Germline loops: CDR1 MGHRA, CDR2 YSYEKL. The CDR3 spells CASSQGGQRETQYF. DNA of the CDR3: TGCGCCAGCAGCCAAGGAGGCCAGAGGGAGACCCAGTACTTC.

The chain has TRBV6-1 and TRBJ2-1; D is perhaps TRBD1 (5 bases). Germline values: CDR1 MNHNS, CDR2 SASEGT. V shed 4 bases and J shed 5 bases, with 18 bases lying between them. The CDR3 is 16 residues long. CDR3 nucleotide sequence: TGTGCCAGCAGTGGACATGTAGTTGGGGCTAACAATGAGCAGTTCTTC. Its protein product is CASSGHVVGANNEQFF.

CDR3 sequence: CASSLISAKNTEAFF. CDR3 sequence (DNA): TGTGCCAGCAGCTTAATTTCAGCAAAGAACACTGAAGCTTTCTTT. The chain links TRBV7-9 to TRBJ1-1; no clear D. The CDR3 covers 15 residues. The V gene's germline CDR1 is SEHNR and CDR2 FQNEAQ (reference sequence). The V end was cut by 2 bases, the J end by 1 base, with 11 bases between.

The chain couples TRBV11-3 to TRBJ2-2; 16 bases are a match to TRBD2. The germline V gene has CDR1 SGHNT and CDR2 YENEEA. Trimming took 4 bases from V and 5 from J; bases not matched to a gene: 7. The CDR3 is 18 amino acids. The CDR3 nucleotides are TGTGCCAGCAGCTCGGGGACTAGCGGGAGGGCCGGGACCGGGGAGCTGTTTTTT. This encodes CASSSGTSGRAGTGELFF.

The CDR3 bases are TGCGCCAGCAGCCTAGCGGGAGTTGGGGTAACTAGCACAGATACGCAGTATTTT. It encodes CASSLAGVGVTSTDTQYF. The gene calls are TRBV5-1 and TRBJ2-3; TRBD2 matches at 10 bases. The CDR3 is 18 residues long. Germline lookup yields CDR1 SGHRS and CDR2 YFSETQ. V lost 4 bases, J lost 0 bases, and 11 bases stayed unmatched. Complete variable domain (other parts from reference TRBV5-1 and TRBJ2-3): KAGVTQTPRYLIKTRGQQVTLSCSPISGHRSVSWYQQTPGQGLQFLFEYFSETQRNKGNFPGRFSGRQFSNSRSEMNVSTLELGDSALYLCASSLAGVGVTSTDTQYFGPGTRLTVL.

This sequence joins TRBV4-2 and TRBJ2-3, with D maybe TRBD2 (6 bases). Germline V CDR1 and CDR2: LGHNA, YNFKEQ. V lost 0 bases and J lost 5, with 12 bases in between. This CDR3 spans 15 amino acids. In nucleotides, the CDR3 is TGTGCCAGCAGCCAAGAACAAGGCGGGGTAGATACGCAGTATTTT. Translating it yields CASSQEQGGVDTQYF.